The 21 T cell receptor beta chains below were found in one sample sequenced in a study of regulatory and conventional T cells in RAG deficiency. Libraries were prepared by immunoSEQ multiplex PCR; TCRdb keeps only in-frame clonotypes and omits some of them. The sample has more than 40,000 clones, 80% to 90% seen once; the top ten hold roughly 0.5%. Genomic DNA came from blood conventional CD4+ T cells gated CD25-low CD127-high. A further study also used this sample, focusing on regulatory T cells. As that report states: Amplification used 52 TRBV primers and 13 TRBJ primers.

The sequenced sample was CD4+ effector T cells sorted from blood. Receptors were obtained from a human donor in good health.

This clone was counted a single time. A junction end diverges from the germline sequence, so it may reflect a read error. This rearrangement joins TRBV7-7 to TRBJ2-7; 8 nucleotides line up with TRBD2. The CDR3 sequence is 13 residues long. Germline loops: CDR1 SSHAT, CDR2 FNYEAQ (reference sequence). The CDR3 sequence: CASSLDSGGAQYF. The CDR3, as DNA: TGTGCTAGCAGCTTAGACTCGGGGGGGGCGCAGTACTTC. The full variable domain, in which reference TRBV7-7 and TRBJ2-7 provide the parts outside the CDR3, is GAGVSQSPRYKVTKRGQDVTLRCDPISSHATLYWYQQALGQGPEFLTYFNYEAQPDKSGLPSDRFSAERPEGSISTLTIQRTEQRDSAMYRCASSLDSGGAQYFGPGTRLTVT.

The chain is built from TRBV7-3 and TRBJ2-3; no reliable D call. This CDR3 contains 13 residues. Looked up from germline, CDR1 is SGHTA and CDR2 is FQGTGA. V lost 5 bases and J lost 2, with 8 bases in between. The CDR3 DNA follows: TGTGCCAGCAGCCCTCTCCCCACAGATACGCAGTATTTT. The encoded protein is CASSPLPTDTQYF.

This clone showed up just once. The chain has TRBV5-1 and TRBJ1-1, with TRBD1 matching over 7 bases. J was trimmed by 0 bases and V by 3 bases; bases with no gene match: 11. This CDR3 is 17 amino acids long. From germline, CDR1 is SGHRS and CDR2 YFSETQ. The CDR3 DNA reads TGCGCCAGCAGCTACCGGACAGGCCCACGCATGAACACTGAAGCTTTCTTT. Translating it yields CASSYRTGPRMNTEAFF.

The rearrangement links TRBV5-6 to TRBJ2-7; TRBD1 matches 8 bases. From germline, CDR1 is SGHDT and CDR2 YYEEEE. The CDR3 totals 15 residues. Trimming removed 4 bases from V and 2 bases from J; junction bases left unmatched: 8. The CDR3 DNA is TGTGCCAGCAGCCGGGGGCAGGGGGCTCCCTACGAGCAGTACTTC. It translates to CASSRGQGAPYEQYF.

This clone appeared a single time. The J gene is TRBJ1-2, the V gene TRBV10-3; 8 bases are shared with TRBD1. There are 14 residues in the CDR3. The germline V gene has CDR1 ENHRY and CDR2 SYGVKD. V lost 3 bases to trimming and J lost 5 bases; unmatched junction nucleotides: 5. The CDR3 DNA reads TGTGCCATCAGTGAAAGGACAGGGATATATGGCTACACCTTC. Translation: CAISERTGIYGYTF.

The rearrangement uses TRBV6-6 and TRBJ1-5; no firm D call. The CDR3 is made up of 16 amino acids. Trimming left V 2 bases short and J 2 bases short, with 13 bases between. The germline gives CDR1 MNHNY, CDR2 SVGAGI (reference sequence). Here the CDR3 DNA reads TGTGCCAGCAGTTACCTACCCCCGGACGGCAATCAGCCCCAGCATTTT. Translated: CASSYLPPDGNQPQHF.

This CDR3 is CASSPKTVRTSGNTIYF. CDR3 nucleotide sequence: TGTGCCAGCAGCCCGAAAACGGTCAGGACCTCTGGAAACACCATATATTTT. The rearrangement joins TRBV7-2 to TRBJ1-3; the D is unclear. The CDR3 is made up of 17 amino acids. The germline V and J ends were trimmed by 5 bases and 0 bases, with 17 bases remaining between them. Germline V CDR1 and CDR2: SGHTA, FQGNSA. Drawing the rest from reference TRBV7-2 and TRBJ1-3, the complete variable domain is GAGVSQSPSNKVTEKGKDVELRCDPISGHTALYWYRQSLGQGLEFLIYFQGNSAPDKSGLPSDRFSAERTGGSVSTLTIQRTQQEDSAVYLCASSPKTVRTSGNTIYFGEGSWLTVV.

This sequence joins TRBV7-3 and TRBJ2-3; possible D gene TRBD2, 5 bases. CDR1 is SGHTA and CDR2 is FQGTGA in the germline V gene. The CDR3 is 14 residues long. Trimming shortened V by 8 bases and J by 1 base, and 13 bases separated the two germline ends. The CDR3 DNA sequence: TGTGCCAGCCAAAGCGCAGCGGGCACAGATACGCAGTATTTT. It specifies CASQSAAGTDTQYF.

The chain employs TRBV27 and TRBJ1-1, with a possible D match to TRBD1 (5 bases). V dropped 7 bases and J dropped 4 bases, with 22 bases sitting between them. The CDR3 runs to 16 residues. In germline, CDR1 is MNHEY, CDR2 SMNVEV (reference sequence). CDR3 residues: CASKQTGGGVGTEAFF. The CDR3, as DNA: TGTGCCAGCAAACAAACCGGGGGAGGGGTGGGCACTGAAGCTTTCTTT.

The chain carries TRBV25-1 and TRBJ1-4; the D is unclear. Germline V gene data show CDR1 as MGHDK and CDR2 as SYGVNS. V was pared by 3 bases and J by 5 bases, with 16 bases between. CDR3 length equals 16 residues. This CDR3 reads CASSEGWQTQNEKLFF. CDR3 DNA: TGTGCCAGCAGTGAGGGATGGCAAACCCAAAATGAAAAACTGTTTTTT.

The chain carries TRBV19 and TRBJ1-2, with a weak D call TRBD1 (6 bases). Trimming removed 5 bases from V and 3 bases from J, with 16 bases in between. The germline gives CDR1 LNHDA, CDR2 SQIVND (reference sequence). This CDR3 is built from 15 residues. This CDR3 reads CASSRNREGDYGYTF. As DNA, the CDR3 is TGTGCCAGTAGTCGGAACAGGGAAGGGGACTATGGCTACACCTTC.

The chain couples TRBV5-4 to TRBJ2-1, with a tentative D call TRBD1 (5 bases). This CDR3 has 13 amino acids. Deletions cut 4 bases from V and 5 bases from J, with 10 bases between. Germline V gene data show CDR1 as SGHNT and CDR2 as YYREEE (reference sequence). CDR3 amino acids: CASSLTDNNEQFF. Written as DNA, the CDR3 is TGTGCCAGCAGCCTGACAGATAACAATGAGCAGTTCTTC.

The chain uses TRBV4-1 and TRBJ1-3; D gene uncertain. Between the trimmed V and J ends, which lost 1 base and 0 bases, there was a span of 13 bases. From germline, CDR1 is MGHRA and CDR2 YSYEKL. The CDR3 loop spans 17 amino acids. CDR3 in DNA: TGCGCCAGCAGCCAAGGAGGAGGGTTAGTCTCTGGAAACACCATATATTTT. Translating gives CASSQGGGLVSGNTIYF.

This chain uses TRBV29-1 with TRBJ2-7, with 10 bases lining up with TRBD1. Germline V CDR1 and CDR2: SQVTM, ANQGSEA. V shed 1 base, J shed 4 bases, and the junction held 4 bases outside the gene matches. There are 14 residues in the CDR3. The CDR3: CSVEGGQGFYEQYF. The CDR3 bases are TGCAGCGTTGAAGGGGGACAGGGGTTTTACGAGCAGTACTTC.

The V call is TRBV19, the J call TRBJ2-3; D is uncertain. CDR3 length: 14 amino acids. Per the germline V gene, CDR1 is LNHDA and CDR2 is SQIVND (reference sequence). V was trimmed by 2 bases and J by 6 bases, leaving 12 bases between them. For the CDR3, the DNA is TGTGCCAGTAGTATACCCCCCAGGTGGGATACGCAGTATTTT. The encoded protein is CASSIPPRWDTQYF.

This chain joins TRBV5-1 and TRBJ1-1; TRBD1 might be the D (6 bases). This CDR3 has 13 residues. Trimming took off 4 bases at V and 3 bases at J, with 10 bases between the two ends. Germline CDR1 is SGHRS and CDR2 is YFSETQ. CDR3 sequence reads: CASSPGQHTEAFF. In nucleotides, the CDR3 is TGCGCCAGCAGCCCAGGACAGCACACTGAAGCTTTCTTT. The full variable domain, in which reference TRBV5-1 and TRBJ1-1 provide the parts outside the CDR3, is KAGVTQTPRYLIKTRGQQVTLSCSPISGHRSVSWYQQTPGQGLQFLFEYFSETQRNKGNFPGRFSGRQFSNSRSEMNVSTLELGDSALYLCASSPGQHTEAFFGQGTRLTVV.

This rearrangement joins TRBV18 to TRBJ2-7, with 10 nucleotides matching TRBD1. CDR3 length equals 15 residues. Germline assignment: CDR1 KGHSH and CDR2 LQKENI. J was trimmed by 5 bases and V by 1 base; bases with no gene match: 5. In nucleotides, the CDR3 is TGTGCCAGCTCACCACTTCCGGGACAGGGGAACGAGCAGTACTTC. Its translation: CASSPLPGQGNEQYF.

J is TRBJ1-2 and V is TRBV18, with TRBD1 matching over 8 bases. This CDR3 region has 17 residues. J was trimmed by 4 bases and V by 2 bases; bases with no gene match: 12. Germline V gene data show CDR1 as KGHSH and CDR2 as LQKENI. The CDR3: CASSPGTGSLVGYGYTF. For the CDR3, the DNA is TGTGCCAGCTCACCAGGGACAGGATCACTAGTAGGCTATGGCTACACCTTC. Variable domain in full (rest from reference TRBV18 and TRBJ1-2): NAGVMQNPRHLVRRRGQEARLRCSPMKGHSHVYWYRQLPEEGLKFMVYLQKENIIDESGMPKERFSAEFPKEGPSILRIQQVVRGDSAAYFCASSPGTGSLVGYGYTFGSGTRLTVV.

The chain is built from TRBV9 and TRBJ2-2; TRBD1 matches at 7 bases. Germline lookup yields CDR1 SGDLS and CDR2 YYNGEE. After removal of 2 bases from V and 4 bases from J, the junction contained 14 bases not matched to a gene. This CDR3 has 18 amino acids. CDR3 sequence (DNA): TGTGCCAGCAGCGTCCGCGCGACAGGGCCTATCGGCACCGGGGAGCTGTTTTTT. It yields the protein CASSVRATGPIGTGELFF.

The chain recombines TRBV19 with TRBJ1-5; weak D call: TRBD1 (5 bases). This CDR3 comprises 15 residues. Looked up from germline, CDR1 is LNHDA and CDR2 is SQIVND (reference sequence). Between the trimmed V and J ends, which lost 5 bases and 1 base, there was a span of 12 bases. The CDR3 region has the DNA TGTGCCAGTAGTGTACGGGACGGAAGCAATCAGCCCCAGCATTTT. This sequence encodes CASSVRDGSNQPQHF.

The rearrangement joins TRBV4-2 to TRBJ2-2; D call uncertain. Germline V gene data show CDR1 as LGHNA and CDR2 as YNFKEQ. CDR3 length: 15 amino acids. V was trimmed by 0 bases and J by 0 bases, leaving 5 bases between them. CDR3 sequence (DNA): TGTGCCAGCAGCCAAGATACACCGAACACCGGGGAGCTGTTTTTT. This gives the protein CASSQDTPNTGELFF.